This TCR beta chain comes out of a study of OX40 agonist ivuxolimab in advanced cancers. Study at large: Two patients with cutaneous melanoma and one with hepatocellular carcinoma, three in total, showed partial responses.

Measured with immunoSEQ multiplex PCR; TCRdb has only the in-frame clones, and not every one. The data hold approximately 60,000 clones, with about 93% observed a single time. Study outcomes and limitations: CD4+ and CD8+ blood T cells expanded clonally by week 6 at 0.1 to 3.0 mg/kg. More expanded clones were found, on average, in CD8+ than in CD4+ T cells.

Trimming at V came to 3 bases and at J to 4 bases, leaving 6 bases not matched to a gene. Germline values: CDR1 LGHNA, CDR2 YSLEER. CDR3 length equals 14 residues. Concerning this clone itself: The antigen is not known.

The TCR originated in an adult with an advanced solid tumor such as melanoma, head and neck, liver or kidney cancer. The sequencing here drew on CD4+ or CD8+ T cells sorted from blood, taken in a trial of the OX40 agonist ivuxolimab. The chain recombines TRBV4-3 with TRBJ2-7; 7 nucleotides align to TRBD2. The CDR3 protein is CASSQLLGGYEQYF. The CDR3 DNA reads as TGCGCCAGCAGCCAGCTACTGGGGGGGTACGAGCAGTACTTC.